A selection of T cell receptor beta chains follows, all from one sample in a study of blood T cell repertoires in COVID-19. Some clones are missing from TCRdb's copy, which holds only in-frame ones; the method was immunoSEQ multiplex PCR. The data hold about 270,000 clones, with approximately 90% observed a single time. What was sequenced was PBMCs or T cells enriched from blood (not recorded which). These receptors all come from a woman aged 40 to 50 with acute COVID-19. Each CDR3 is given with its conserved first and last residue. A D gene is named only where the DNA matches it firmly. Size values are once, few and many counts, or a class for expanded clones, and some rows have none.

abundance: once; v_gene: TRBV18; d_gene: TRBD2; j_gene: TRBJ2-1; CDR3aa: CASSLNLAGVPGGEQFF; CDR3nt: TGTGCCAGCTCACTTAATTTAGCGGGAGTCCCTGGGGGTGAGCAGTTCTTC
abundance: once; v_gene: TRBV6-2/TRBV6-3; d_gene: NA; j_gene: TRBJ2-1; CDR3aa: CASSYGSSYNEQFF; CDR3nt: TGTGCCAGCAGTTACGGCAGCTCCTACAATGAGCAGTTCTTC
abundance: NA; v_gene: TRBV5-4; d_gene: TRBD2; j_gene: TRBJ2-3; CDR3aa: CASSRAGASGSTDTQYF; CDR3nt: TGTGCCAGCAGCCGTGCCGGGGCTAGCGGGTCCACAGATACGCAGTATTTT
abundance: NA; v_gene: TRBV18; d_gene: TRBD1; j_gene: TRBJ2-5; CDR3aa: CASSPLYVSDRGYGETQYF; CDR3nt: TGTGCCAGCTCACCACTATATGTTTCGGACAGGGGATACGGGGAGACCCAGTACTTC
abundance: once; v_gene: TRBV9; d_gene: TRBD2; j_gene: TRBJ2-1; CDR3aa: CASTAAGVNEQFF; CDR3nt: TGTGCCAGCACGGCAGCGGGAGTAAATGAGCAGTTCTTC
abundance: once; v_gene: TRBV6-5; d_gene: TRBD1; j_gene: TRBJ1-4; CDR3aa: CASRTGGREKLFF; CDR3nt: TGTGCCAGCAGGACAGGGGGACGTGAAAAACTGTTTTTT
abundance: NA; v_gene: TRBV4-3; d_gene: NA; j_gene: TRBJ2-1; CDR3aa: CASSQDRRDEQFF; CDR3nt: TGCGCCAGCAGCCAAGACCGGAGGGATGAGCAGTTCTTC
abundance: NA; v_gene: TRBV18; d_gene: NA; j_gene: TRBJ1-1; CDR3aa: CASSPLRTLGKVTEAFF; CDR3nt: TGTGCCAGCTCACCGCTAAGGACTCTGGGTAAAGTCACTGAAGCTTTCTTT
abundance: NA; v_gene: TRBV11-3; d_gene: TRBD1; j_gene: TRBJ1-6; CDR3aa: CASSPPPGTGDNSPLHF; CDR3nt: TGTGCCAGCAGCCCCCCCCCTGGGACAGGGGATAATTCACCCCTCCACTTT
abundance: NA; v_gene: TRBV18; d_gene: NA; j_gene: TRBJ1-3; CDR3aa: CASSPLESGNTIYF; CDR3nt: TGTGCCAGCTCTCCTCTAGAATCTGGAAACACCATATATTTT
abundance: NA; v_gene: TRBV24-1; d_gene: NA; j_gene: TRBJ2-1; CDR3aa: CATSVRNRDEQFF; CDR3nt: TGTGCCACCAGTGTAAGGAATCGGGATGAGCAGTTCTTC
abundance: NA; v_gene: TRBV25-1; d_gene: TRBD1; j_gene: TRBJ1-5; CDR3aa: CASSGGQENQPQHF; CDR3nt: TGTGCCAGCAGTGGGGGACAGGAGAATCAGCCCCAGCATTTT
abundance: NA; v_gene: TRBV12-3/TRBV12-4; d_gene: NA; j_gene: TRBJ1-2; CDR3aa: CASSLGQIYGYTF; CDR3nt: TGTGCCAGCAGTTTGGGCCAGATCTATGGCTACACCTTC
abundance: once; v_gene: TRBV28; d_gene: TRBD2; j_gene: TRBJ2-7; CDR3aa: CASSFSLAGDEQYF; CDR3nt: TGTGCCAGCAGTTTCTCGCTAGCGGGAGACGAGCAGTACTTC
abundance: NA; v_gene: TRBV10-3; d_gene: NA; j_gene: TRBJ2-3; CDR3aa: CAISESITIPDTQYF; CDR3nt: TGTGCCATCAGTGAGTCGATTACAATTCCAGATACGCAGTATTTT
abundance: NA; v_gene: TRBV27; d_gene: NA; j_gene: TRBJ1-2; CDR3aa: CASKAGPNYGYTF; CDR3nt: TGTGCCAGCAAGGCGGGACCTAACTATGGCTACACCTTC
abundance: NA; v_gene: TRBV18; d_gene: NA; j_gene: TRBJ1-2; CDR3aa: CASSPSTDNYGYTF; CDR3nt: TGTGCCAGCTCACCGTCGACAGATAACTATGGCTACACCTTC
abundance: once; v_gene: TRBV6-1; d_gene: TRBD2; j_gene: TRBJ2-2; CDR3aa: CASSEYPASGVLYTGELFF; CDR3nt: TGTGCCAGCAGTGAATATCCGGCTAGCGGAGTCCTCTACACCGGGGAGCTGTTTTTT
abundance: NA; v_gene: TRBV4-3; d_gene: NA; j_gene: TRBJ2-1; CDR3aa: CASSQAGSSYNEQFF; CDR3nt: TGCGCCAGCAGCCAAGCTGGCAGCTCCTACAATGAGCAGTTCTTC
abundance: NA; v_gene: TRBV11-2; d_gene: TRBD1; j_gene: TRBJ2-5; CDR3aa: CASSLGTGGLETQYF; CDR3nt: TGTGCCAGCAGCTTAGGGACAGGGGGTTTAGAGACCCAGTACTTC